Shown below are 14 T cell receptor beta chains from a single sample sequenced in a study of blood T cell repertoires in COVID-19. Profiling relied on immunoSEQ multiplex PCR, and the TCRdb table lists in-frame clones only, not all of them. The data contain some 150,000 clones, about 88% of them singletons. The material sequenced was peripheral blood. Receptors were obtained from a human donor with acute or convalescent COVID-19. The donor label of this sample is uncertain.

This rearrangement joins TRBV18 to TRBJ1-1; 7 bases agree with TRBD1. The CDR3 contains 12 residues. Losses at the gene ends were 3 bases for V and 11 bases for J; bases not matched to a gene: 6. Germline CDR1 reads KGHSH; CDR2 reads LQKENI. CDR3 DNA sequence: TGTGCCAGCTCACCGTCCACAGGGGAGGCTTTCTTT. The encoded protein is CASSPSTGEAFF.

The chain recombines TRBV7-2 with TRBJ1-2, with D unresolved. This CDR3 contains 14 residues. Germline CDR1 SGHTA, CDR2 FQGNSA. V lost 1 base, J lost 2 bases, and 8 bases lay in between. The CDR3 loop is CASSLEAENYGYTF. The DNA of the CDR3 is TGTGCCAGCAGCTTAGAGGCGGAAAACTATGGCTACACCTTC.

Comment on this clone: The junction and the germline gene differ at one end; a read error may be behind it. The gene calls are TRBV6-2 or TRBV6-3 and TRBJ2-1; D might be TRBD1 (6 bases). This CDR3 region has 13 residues. The germline V gene encodes CDR1 MNHEY and CDR2 SVGEGT. In nucleotides, the CDR3 is TGTGCCAGTAGCCCGGGACAATACAGTGAGCAGTTCTTC. Encoded protein: CASSPGQYSEQFF.

This chain joins TRBV7-3 and TRBJ2-5; no reliable D call. Germline V gene lookup returns CDR1 SGHTA and CDR2 FQGTGA. V gave up 10 bases and J gave up 9 bases, with 15 bases separating them. The CDR3 consists of 11 residues. CDR3 in DNA: TGTGCCACCCCGCGTTTGAGGTCCCAGTACTTC. This translates into CATPRLRSQYF.

The count of this clone is one. V and J are TRBV19 and TRBJ2-3; D remains unclear. This CDR3 comprises 16 residues. The V gene's germline CDR1 is LNHDA and CDR2 SQIVND (reference sequence). Trimming shortened V by 6 bases and J by 1 base, and 17 bases separated the two germline ends. The CDR3 nucleotides read TGTGCCAGTAGAGCCCCCCCGGCTCGGGGCACAGATACGCAGTATTTT. Translated, it gives CASRAPPARGTDTQYF.

V and J are TRBV6-2 or TRBV6-3 and TRBJ2-1; 11 positions match TRBD2. Germline V lookup: CDR1 MNHEY, CDR2 SVGEGT. CDR3 size: 15 residues. Trimming cost V 2 bases and J 8 bases; bases outside gene matches: 5. In nucleotides, the CDR3 is TGTGCCAGCAGTTACAATCTAGCGGGGGGTCATGAGCAGTTCTTC. Amino acids: CASSYNLAGGHEQFF.

This sequence joins TRBV28 and TRBJ1-5, with D possibly matching TRBD1 (5 bases). V lost 7 bases to trimming and J lost 4 bases, with 17 bases between them. From germline, CDR1 is MDHEN and CDR2 SYDVKM. CDR3 size: 15 residues. The CDR3 DNA is TGTGCCAGCACCTCCTTTGGGGCTGCTAATCAGCCCCAGCATTTT. It translates to CASTSFGAANQPQHF.

The gene calls are TRBV27 and TRBJ2-7; D possibly corresponds to TRBD1 (6 bases). There are 15 residues in the CDR3. Trimming shortened V by 5 bases and J by 2 bases, and 16 bases separated the two germline ends. The germline V gene encodes CDR1 MNHEY and CDR2 SMNVEV (reference sequence). CDR3 sequence reads: CASSPRAGATYEQYF. CDR3 nucleotides: TGTGCCAGCAGTCCCCGGGCAGGGGCCACCTACGAGCAGTACTTC.

This sequence joins TRBV4-2 and TRBJ1-4; D call uncertain. CDR1 LGHNA and CDR2 YNFKEQ come from the germline V gene. V lost 4 bases to trimming and J lost 7 bases, with 10 bases between them. This CDR3 region has 13 residues. In nucleotides, the CDR3 is TGTGCCAGCAGCCGGGAAGGGAGTGAAAAACTGTTTTTT. Encoded protein: CASSREGSEKLFF.

V usage is TRBV4-3 and J usage is TRBJ1-1; a weak D match, TRBD1 (5 bases). CDR1 and CDR2 (germline): LGHNA, YSLEER. This CDR3 has 15 residues. Trimming left V 0 bases short and J 5 bases short, with 13 bases between. CDR3 bases: TGCGCCAGCAGCCAAGATTACGAGGAGGGGACTGAAGCTTTCTTT. Translated: CASSQDYEEGTEAFF.

The chain employs TRBV19 and TRBJ1-6; possibly TRBD1 for D (6 bases). CDR3 size: 15 residues. V gave up 4 bases and J gave up 9 bases, with 16 bases separating them. Per the germline V gene, CDR1 is LNHDA and CDR2 is SQIVND (reference sequence). CDR3 bases: TGTGCCAGTAGTACAACGGGACAATGGGGTTCACCCCTCCACTTT. Encoded protein: CASSTTGQWGSPLHF.

This clone was detected only a few times. The CDR3: CASSGRGISDTQYF. CDR3 nucleotide sequence: TGTGCCAGCAGCGGGCGGGGAATTTCAGATACGCAGTATTTT. J is TRBJ2-3 and V is TRBV3-1 (or the pseudogene TRBV3-2); weak D call: TRBD2 (6 bases). This CDR3 is 14 amino acids long. V was clipped by 5 bases and J by 4 bases, with 13 bases between them. CDR1 and CDR2 (germline): LGHDT, YNNKEL (reference sequence).

The chain joins TRBV4-2 to TRBJ1-2; possibly TRBD1 for D (6 bases). The CDR3 is 14 amino acids. The germline V and J ends were trimmed by 3 bases and 6 bases, with 14 bases remaining between them. CDR1 LGHNA and CDR2 YNFKEQ come from the germline V gene. DNA of the CDR3: TGTGCCAGCAGCCATTTACGGGGGGCTGATGGCTACACCTTC. Translating it yields CASSHLRGADGYTF.

V usage is TRBV28 and J usage is TRBJ1-2; possible D gene TRBD1, 5 bases. Trimming shortened V by 1 base and J by 1 base, and 10 bases separated the two germline ends. CDR3 size: 15 residues. Germline V gives CDR1 MDHEN, CDR2 SYDVKM. The CDR3 here is CASSLFADSNYGYTF. DNA for the CDR3: TGTGCCAGCAGTTTATTCGCCGACAGTAACTATGGCTACACCTTC.